The rows below give T cell receptor beta chains drawn from one sample of a study of T cell responses to AZD1222 COVID-19 vaccine. TCRdb's copy holds only in-frame clones and misses some; the assay was immunoSEQ multiplex PCR. Of some 180,000 clones listed, approximately 90% are singletons. The sample here was peripheral blood, taken 28 days after the second AZD1222 dose. These receptors were collected from an adult who received the AZD1222 COVID-19 vaccine. Both conserved end residues are part of each CDR3. A D gene is named only where the DNA matches it firmly. Size values are once, few and many counts, or a class for expanded clones, and some rows have none.

TRBV27,-,TRBJ2-7,once,TGTGCCAGCAGTCCGAGATGGGGGGCCACGAAGGCCGAGCAGTACTTC,CASSPRWGATKAEQYF
TRBV5-1,-,TRBJ2-2,-,TGCGCCAGCAGCTTACGGGGGCACGGAGACACCGGGGAGCTGTTTTTT,CASSLRGHGDTGELFF
TRBV14,TRBD2,TRBJ2-1,-,TGTGCCAGCAGCCTGGGGGAGCGGGGGTACAATGAGCAGTTCTTC,CASSLGERGYNEQFF
TRBV2,TRBD2,TRBJ2-7,few,TGTGCCAGCAGTGAAGCCGCAATCCTAGCGGGAGGCTCCTACGAGCAGTACTTC,CASSEAAILAGGSYEQYF
TRBV5-1,TRBD1,TRBJ2-7,-,TGCGCCAGCAGCCCCGGACAGGGGCGCTACGAGCAGTACTTC,CASSPGQGRYEQYF
TRBV4-1,-,TRBJ2-1,-,TGCGCCAGCAGCCAAGGTTTGCGGGTATCCTACAATGAGCAGTTCTTC,CASSQGLRVSYNEQFF
TRBV6-5,-,TRBJ1-4,once,TGTGCCAGCAGTTACGCACCGGGACACCTTAATGAAAAACTGTTTTTT,CASSYAPGHLNEKLFF
TRBV6-5,TRBD1,TRBJ1-2,once,TGTGCCAGCAATCAGCAGGGGGCACACTATGGCTACACCTTC,CASNQQGAHYGYTF
TRBV15,-,TRBJ2-7,-,TGTGCCACCAGCAGCGCCTACGACTACGAGCAGTACTTC,CATSSAYDYEQYF
TRBV12-3/TRBV12-4,-,TRBJ1-2,-,TGTGCCAGCAGTCGACAGGCGTCTGGCTACACCTTC,CASSRQASGYTF
TRBV7-9,-,TRBJ2-3,-,TGTGCCAGCAGCCCTTTGGGCAGCACAGATACGCAGTATTTT,CASSPLGSTDTQYF
TRBV12-3/TRBV12-4,-,TRBJ2-7,once,TGTGCCAGCAGTCCGGGACTCCGTGAGTACTTC,CASSPGLREYF
TRBV11-2,-,TRBJ2-7,-,TGTGCCAGCAGCTTAGCGCTGGACGCAGCCTACGAGCAGTACTTC,CASSLALDAAYEQYF
TRBV19,-,TRBJ1-1,once,TGTGCCAGTAGGACAGTCGCCATGAACACTGAAGCTTTCTTT,CASRTVAMNTEAFF
TRBV18,-,TRBJ2-7,once,TGTGCCAGCTCACCACCCGGTCGGCAGGACTACGAGCAGTACTTC,CASSPPGRQDYEQYF
TRBV5-1,TRBD1,TRBJ2-1,-,TGCGCCAGCAGCGGGGAAGGGACAGGGTCCTACAATGAGCAGTTCTTC,CASSGEGTGSYNEQFF
TRBV5-6,-,TRBJ2-7,-,TGTGCCAGCAGCTTCAACCAGCCTTTTTACGAGCAGTACTTC,CASSFNQPFYEQYF
TRBV5-1,TRBD1,TRBJ2-7,-,TGCGCCAGCAGCTACGGACAGGGGGTGAGGGCCTACGAGCAGTACTTC,CASSYGQGVRAYEQYF
TRBV2,TRBD2,TRBJ2-7,-,TGTGCCAGCTGCACTAGCGTAGGGAGCGACGAGCAGTACTTC,CASCTSVGSDEQYF
TRBV29-1,-,TRBJ1-1,-,TGCAGCGTTGCCCAGGGAGGCACTGAAGCTTTCTTT,CSVAQGGTEAFF
TRBV6-1,-,TRBJ2-7,-,TGTGCCAGCAGTGGAGCAACCTCCTACGAGCAGTACTTC,CASSGATSYEQYF
TRBV18,-,TRBJ2-5,-,TGTGCCAGCTCACCTCAAACAGGGCAAGAGACCCAGTACTTC,CASSPQTGQETQYF
TRBV29-1,-,TRBJ1-2,-,TGCAGCGTTGTGGGCAGGGGAGTTGGAGGGTATGGCTACACCTTC,CSVVGRGVGGYGYTF
TRBV4-2,-,TRBJ1-3,-,TGTGCCAGCAGCCATGACGTACAGGGAAGGAGAAACACCATATATTTT,CASSHDVQGRRNTIYF
TRBV12-3/TRBV12-4,-,TRBJ1-1,-,TGTGCCAGCAGTTTCGGGGGGACTGAAGCTTTCTTT,CASSFGGTEAFF
TRBV5-1,-,TRBJ2-2,once,TGCGCCAGCAGCTACTACACGAACACCGGGGAGCTGTTTTTT,CASSYYTNTGELFF
TRBV6-2/TRBV6-3,-,TRBJ1-5,-,TGTGCCAGCAGTTACCGCCGGACAGTTAGCAATCAGCCCCAGCATTTT,CASSYRRTVSNQPQHF
TRBV7-9,-,TRBJ2-3,-,TGTGCCAGCAGCGGGGGACGGACCGTCCTTGATACGCAGTATTTT,CASSGGRTVLDTQYF
TRBV6-2/TRBV6-3,-,TRBJ2-1,-,TGTGCCAGCAGTTACTCCGCCGGGACTCCTACCTACAATGAGCAGTTCTTC,CASSYSAGTPTYNEQFF
TRBV27,TRBD1,TRBJ2-2,-,TGTGCCAGCAGTTTGCAGGGGGCGGTAACGGAGCTGTTTTTT,CASSLQGAVTELFF
TRBV6-5,-,TRBJ1-2,-,TGTGCCAGCAGTTACTCACACGGAACCTATGGCTACACCTTC,CASSYSHGTYGYTF
TRBV7-6,-,TRBJ2-5,-,TGTGCCAGCAGCTTAGGGGGGACTCAAGAGACCCAGTACTTC,CASSLGGTQETQYF
TRBV12-3/TRBV12-4,-,TRBJ1-2,-,TGTGCCAGCAGCCGACCCGCAGGGTATGGCTACACCTTC,CASSRPAGYGYTF